These 23 T cell receptor beta chains share one sample of origin, sequenced in a study of blood T cell repertoires in COVID-19. Using immunoSEQ multiplex PCR, the repertoire was profiled, and TCRdb retains in-frame clones only, with some absent. This repertoire shows tens of thousands of clones, roughly 80% found once; its top ten account for around 14%. Input material: peripheral blood. The receptors derive from a man aged 60 to 75 with COVID-19, enrolled during active disease.

The genes are TRBV5-6 and TRBJ1-1, with a weak D call TRBD1 (5 bases). The length of the CDR3 is 14 residues. From germline, CDR1 is SGHDT and CDR2 YYEEEE. Trimming took 0 bases from V and 5 from J, leaving 11 bases between them. CDR3 sequence reads: CASSLGAGWTEAFF. The CDR3 DNA reads as TGTGCCAGCAGCTTGGGGGCAGGGTGGACTGAAGCTTTCTTT.

This clone turned up a few times. The chain is built from TRBV5-6 and TRBJ1-6; TRBD1 is a possible D gene (6 bases). V dropped 4 bases and J dropped 8 bases, with 19 bases sitting between them. From germline, CDR1 is SGHDT and CDR2 YYEEEE. This CDR3 is 16 amino acids long. In DNA, the CDR3 is TGTGCCAGCAGCCCCCGTTCGAGGGGGGGCTATTCACCCCTCCACTTT. Amino acids: CASSPRSRGGYSPLHF.

J is TRBJ1-3 and V is TRBV18; a weak D match, TRBD1 (6 bases). The V and J ends lost 3 bases and 0 bases respectively, with 21 bases between them. Germline CDR1 KGHSH, CDR2 LQKENI. This CDR3 is built from 19 residues. The CDR3 here is CASSPIVIKQGGSGNTIYF. DNA for the CDR3: TGTGCCAGCTCACCGATCGTAATTAAACAGGGCGGCTCTGGAAACACCATATATTTT.

The V and J genes are TRBV28 and TRBJ1-1; a possible D gene is TRBD1 (5 bases). CDR3 length: 16 amino acids. Looked up from germline, CDR1 is MDHEN and CDR2 is SYDVKM. Trimming took 5 bases from V and 9 from J, leaving 25 bases between them. The CDR3 sequence: CASSGPGGGDVFQAFF. Written as DNA, the CDR3 is TGTGCCAGCAGTGGGCCGGGGGGAGGAGATGTTTTTCAAGCTTTCTTT.

This chain links TRBV3-1 (or the pseudogene TRBV3-2) with TRBJ2-3, with 7 bases identical to TRBD2. Germline assignment: CDR1 LGHDT and CDR2 YNNKEL (reference sequence). The junction had 12 bases not matched to a gene; V was cut back by 3 bases and J by 0 bases. The CDR3 runs to 18 residues. Written as DNA, the CDR3 is TGTGCCAGCAGCCACCGGGTAGGCGGCGGGAGCAGCACAGATACGCAGTATTTT. It translates to CASSHRVGGGSSTDTQYF.

Here the CDR3 reads CASSSAGTSDEQFF. CDR3 DNA: TGTGCCAGCAGCTCCGCCGGGACTAGCGATGAGCAGTTCTTC. The chain combines TRBV13 with TRBJ2-1; TRBD2 matches at 10 bases. Germline values: CDR1 PRHDT, CDR2 FYEKMQ (reference sequence). The J segment lost 8 bases and the V segment lost 4 bases, leaving 5 bases of the junction unmatched. This CDR3 is 14 amino acids long.

This chain links TRBV29-1 with TRBJ2-1, with 13 bases matching TRBD2. J was trimmed by 7 bases and V by 1 base; bases with no gene match: 7. The CDR3 loop spans 16 amino acids. Germline V CDR1 and CDR2: SQVTM, ANQGSEA. The CDR3 is CSVEVAGLAGLNEQFF. The CDR3 DNA sequence: TGCAGCGTTGAAGTCGCGGGACTAGCGGGACTGAATGAGCAGTTCTTC.

This clone occurred a few times. The J gene is TRBJ2-7, the V gene TRBV24-1, with 9 bases matching TRBD1. J lost 2 bases, V lost 7 bases, and 5 bases had no gene match. Per the germline V gene, CDR1 is KGHDR and CDR2 is SFDVKD. This CDR3 comprises 14 residues. The CDR3 nucleotides are TGTGCCACCAGAAAGGGACAGGGAACCTACGAGCAGTACTTC. Its translation is CATRKGQGTYEQYF.

The chain combines TRBV6-6 with TRBJ2-2; D may be TRBD1 (5 bases). The V end lost 5 bases, the J end lost 6 bases, and 19 bases lay between the germline ends. CDR3 length equals 16 residues. The V gene's germline CDR1 is MNHNY and CDR2 SVGAGI (reference sequence). Here the CDR3 reads CASSPVMGPVSGELFF. The CDR3 nucleotides read TGTGCCAGCAGTCCCGTGATGGGGCCGGTATCCGGGGAGCTGTTTTTT.

V gene TRBV29-1 combines with J gene TRBJ2-3, with D hard to call. The CDR3 sequence is 12 residues long. Germline values: CDR1 SQVTM, CDR2 ANQGSEA. V lost 7 bases to trimming and J lost 0 bases, with 8 bases between them. CDR3 in DNA: TGCAGCGCCTTCTTAAGCACAGATACGCAGTATTTT. It yields the protein CSAFLSTDTQYF.

This chain uses TRBV27 with TRBJ2-4; 8 nucleotides align to TRBD2. With V trimmed by 7 bases and J by 9 bases, 5 bases remained unmatched. Germline V CDR1 and CDR2: MNHEY, SMNVEV (reference sequence). This CDR3 region has 12 residues. CDR3: CASTNSGGIQYF. The CDR3 nucleotides are TGTGCCAGCACAAACAGCGGGGGCATTCAGTACTTC.

The gene calls are TRBV7-2 and TRBJ2-3; TRBD2 matches at 10 bases. V trimming: 5 bases; J trimming: 2 bases; junction bases outside the gene matches: 10. The germline V gene encodes CDR1 SGHTA and CDR2 FQGNSA. The CDR3 extends over 17 amino acids. The CDR3 DNA is TGTGCCAGCAGCCTCAGAGCGACTAGCGGGCCCACAGATACGCAGTATTTT. Residues: CASSLRATSGPTDTQYF.

V is TRBV5-1 and J is TRBJ2-5, with a weak D call TRBD2 (5 bases). V lost 4 bases, J lost 5 bases, and 9 bases lay in between. The germline V gene has CDR1 SGHRS and CDR2 YFSETQ. CDR3 length equals 12 residues. The CDR3 nucleotides read TGCGCCAGCAGCCGGGATCGGGAGACCCAGTACTTC. Residues: CASSRDRETQYF.

This chain links TRBV7-9 with TRBJ2-7; D perhaps matches TRBD1 (5 bases). There are 15 residues in the CDR3. The germline V gene encodes CDR1 SEHNR and CDR2 FQNEAQ (reference sequence). The ends were cut back, 1 base at V and 0 bases at J, with 10 bases in the middle. The CDR3 DNA reads as TGTGCCAGCAGCTTAGTACCCGACAGCTCCTACGAGCAGTACTTC. Protein sequence: CASSLVPDSSYEQYF.

J is TRBJ1-2 and V is TRBV12-5; the match to TRBD1 covers 9 bases. J gave up 5 bases and V 9 bases, and 10 bases lay outside the gene matches. CDR1 LGHNT and CDR2 FRNRAP come from the germline V gene. This CDR3 region has 14 residues. CDR3 sequence (DNA): TGTGCTAGCCTCCGGGACAGGGATTTTTATGGCTACACCTTC. Its protein product is CASLRDRDFYGYTF.

The rearrangement uses TRBV10-2 and TRBJ2-7; 10 bases are a match to TRBD2. The CDR3 covers 13 residues. The ends lost 7 bases at V and 3 bases at J; junction bases unmatched: 3. Germline CDR1 reads WSHSY; CDR2 reads SAAADI. This CDR3 is CASTRLAGYEQYF. CDR3 in DNA: TGCGCCAGCACAAGACTAGCGGGCTACGAGCAGTACTTC.

V is TRBV30 and J is TRBJ2-7; perhaps TRBD2 as D (6 bases). The CDR3 totals 14 residues. The V end was cut by 1 base, the J end by 3 bases, with 13 bases between. Germline loops: CDR1 GTSNPN, CDR2 SVGIG (reference sequence). CDR3 amino acids: CAWSAGTLVYEQYF. The CDR3 bases are TGTGCCTGGAGTGCCGGGACTTTGGTCTACGAGCAGTACTTC.

The chain uses TRBV5-5 and TRBJ2-7; TRBD1 might be the D (6 bases). V lost 7 bases, J lost 7 bases, and 15 bases lay in between. The germline gives CDR1 SGHKS, CDR2 YYEKEE (reference sequence). This CDR3 is built from 12 residues. This CDR3 reads CASPNPGEEQYF. The CDR3 DNA reads as TGTGCCAGCCCTAACCCAGGGGAAGAGCAGTACTTC.

CDR3 sequence: CASSPVPQPQHF. Written as DNA, the CDR3 is TGTGCCAGCAGCCCCGTCCCCCAGCCCCAGCATTTT. The chain combines TRBV6-4 with TRBJ1-5; D is unclear. V was trimmed by 6 bases and J by 7 bases, leaving 10 bases between them. The germline V gene encodes CDR1 MRHNA and CDR2 SNTAGT. The CDR3 runs to 12 residues.

This chain links TRBV3-1 (or the pseudogene TRBV3-2) with TRBJ2-1, with D maybe TRBD2 (6 bases). This CDR3 has 13 residues. V shed 4 bases and J shed 6 bases, with 10 bases lying between them. CDR1 is LGHDT, CDR2 YNNKEL, per germline (reference sequence). CDR3 sequence reads: CASSRGTANEQFF. The CDR3 DNA follows: TGTGCCAGCAGCCGGGGGACTGCCAATGAGCAGTTCTTC.

The J gene is TRBJ1-1, the V gene TRBV2; no clear D gene. V was pared by 7 bases and J by 3 bases, with 12 bases between. The CDR3 is 13 residues long. Germline CDR1 SNHLY, CDR2 FYNNEI. This CDR3 reads CASIPRRDTEAFF. DNA for the CDR3: TGTGCCAGCATTCCGAGGAGGGACACTGAAGCTTTCTTT.

This clone was observed once. The chain links TRBV2 to TRBJ2-2; the match to TRBD2 covers 8 bases. This CDR3 is built from 13 residues. Germline-derived CDR1 and CDR2 are SNHLY and FYNNEI. The ends lost 6 bases at V and 6 bases at J; junction bases unmatched: 3. Here the CDR3 reads CASSLTSAGELFF. Here the CDR3 DNA reads TGTGCCAGCAGCCTGACTAGCGCCGGGGAGCTGTTTTTT.

V usage is TRBV5-1 and J usage is TRBJ2-3, with D possibly being TRBD2 (5 bases). The V gene lost 0 bases and the J gene lost 3 bases, with 17 bases spanning the gap. CDR1 SGHRS and CDR2 YFSETQ come from the germline V gene. The CDR3 loop spans 17 amino acids. DNA for the CDR3: TGCGCCAGCAGCTTGGGATCGAGGGCCAGAGGAACAGATACGCAGTATTTT. Protein: CASSLGSRARGTDTQYF.